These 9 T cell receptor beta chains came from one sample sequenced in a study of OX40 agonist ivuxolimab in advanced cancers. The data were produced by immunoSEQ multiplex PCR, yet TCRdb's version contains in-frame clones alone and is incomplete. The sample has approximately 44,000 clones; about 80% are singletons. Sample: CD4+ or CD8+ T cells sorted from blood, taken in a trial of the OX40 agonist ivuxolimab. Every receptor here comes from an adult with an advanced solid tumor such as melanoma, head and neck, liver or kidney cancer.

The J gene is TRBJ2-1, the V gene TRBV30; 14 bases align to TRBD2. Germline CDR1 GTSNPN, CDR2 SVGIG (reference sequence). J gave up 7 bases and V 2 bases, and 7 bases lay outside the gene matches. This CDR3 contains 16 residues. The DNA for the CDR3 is TGTGCCTGGAGTAATCTAGGACTAGCGGGAGGAAATGAGCAGTTCTTC. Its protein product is CAWSNLGLAGGNEQFF.

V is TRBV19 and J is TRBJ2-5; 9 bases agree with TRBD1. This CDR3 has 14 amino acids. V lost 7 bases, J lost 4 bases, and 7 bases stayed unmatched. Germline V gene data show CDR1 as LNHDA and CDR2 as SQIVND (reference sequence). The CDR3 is CASTRTGVLETQYF. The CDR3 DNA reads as TGTGCCAGTACCCGGACAGGGGTGTTAGAGACCCAGTACTTC.

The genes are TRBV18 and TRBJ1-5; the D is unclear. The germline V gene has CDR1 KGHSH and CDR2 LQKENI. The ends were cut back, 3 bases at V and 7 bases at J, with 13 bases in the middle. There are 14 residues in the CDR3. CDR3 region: CASSPTLNVQPQHF. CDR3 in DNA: TGTGCCAGCTCACCGACACTTAACGTACAGCCCCAGCATTTT.

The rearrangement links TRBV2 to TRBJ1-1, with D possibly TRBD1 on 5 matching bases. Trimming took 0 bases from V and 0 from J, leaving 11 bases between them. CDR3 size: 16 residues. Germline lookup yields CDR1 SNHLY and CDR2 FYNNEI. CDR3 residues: CASSEAETALNTEAFF. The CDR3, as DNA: TGTGCCAGCAGTGAAGCTGAGACAGCATTGAACACTGAAGCTTTCTTT.

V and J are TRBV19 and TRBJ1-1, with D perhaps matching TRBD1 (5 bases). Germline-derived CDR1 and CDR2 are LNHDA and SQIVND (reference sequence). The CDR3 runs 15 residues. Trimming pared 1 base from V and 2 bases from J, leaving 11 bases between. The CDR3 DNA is TGTGCCAGTAGTATAGGGGACGGAGCCAACACTGAAGCTTTCTTT. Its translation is CASSIGDGANTEAFF.

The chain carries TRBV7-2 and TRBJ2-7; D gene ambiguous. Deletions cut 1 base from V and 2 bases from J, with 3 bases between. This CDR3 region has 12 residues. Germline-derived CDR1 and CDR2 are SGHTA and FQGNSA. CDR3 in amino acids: CASSLGAYEQYF. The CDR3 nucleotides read TGTGCCAGCAGCTTAGGGGCCTACGAGCAGTACTTC.

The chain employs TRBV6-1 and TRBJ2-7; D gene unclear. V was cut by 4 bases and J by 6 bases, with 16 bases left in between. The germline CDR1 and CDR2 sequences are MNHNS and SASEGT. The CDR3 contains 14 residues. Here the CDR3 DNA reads TGTGCCAGCAGTGCAACAGTCCCGCCAATCGAGCAGTACTTC. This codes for CASSATVPPIEQYF.

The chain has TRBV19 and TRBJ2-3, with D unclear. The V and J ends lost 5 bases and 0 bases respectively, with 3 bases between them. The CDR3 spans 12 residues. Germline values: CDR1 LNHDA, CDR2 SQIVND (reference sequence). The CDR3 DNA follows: TGTGCCAGTAGTGCCAGCACAGATACGCAGTATTTT. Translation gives CASSASTDTQYF.

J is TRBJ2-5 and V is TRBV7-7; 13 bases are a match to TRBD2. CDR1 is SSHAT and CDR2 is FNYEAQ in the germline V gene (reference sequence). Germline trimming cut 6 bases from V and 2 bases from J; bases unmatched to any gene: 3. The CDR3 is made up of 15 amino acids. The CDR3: CASSRLAGGQETQYF. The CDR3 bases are TGTGCCAGCAGTCGACTAGCGGGAGGTCAAGAGACCCAGTACTTC.